One sample yielded the 10 T cell receptor beta chains listed below, sequenced in a study of tumor-infiltrating lymphocytes in localized non-small cell lung cancer. Profiled with immunoSEQ multiplex PCR; TCRdb holds only in-frame clones, not every one. The data hold roughly 6,400 clones, with roughly 78% observed a single time. The sequencing sample was made of uninvolved lung tissue not adjacent to the tumor. All receptors derive from a human donor with non-small cell lung cancer.

This rearrangement joins TRBV7-3 to TRBJ2-7; D may correspond to TRBD1 or TRBD2 (5 bases each). The ends were cut back, 3 bases at V and 4 bases at J, with 10 bases in the middle. The V gene's germline CDR1 is SGHTA and CDR2 FQGTGA. The CDR3 extends over 13 amino acids. Here the CDR3 reads CASSLGRTYEQYF. CDR3 in DNA: TGTGCCAGCAGCTTGGGACGGACATACGAGCAGTACTTC. Supplemented by reference TRBV7-3 and TRBJ2-7, the full variable domain reads GAGVSQTPSNKVTEKGKYVELRCDPISGHTALYWYRQSLGQGPEFLIYFQGTGAADDSGLPNDRFFAVRPEGSVSTLKIQRTERGDSAVYLCASSLGRTYEQYFGPGTRLTVT.

The J gene is TRBJ2-7, the V gene TRBV15; 8 nucleotides agree with TRBD1. V lost 4 bases, J lost 0 bases, and 8 bases stayed unmatched. The CDR3 runs to 16 residues. CDR1 is LNHNV, CDR2 YYDKDF, per germline (reference sequence). CDR3 region: CATSTRDRGSSYEQYF. CDR3 DNA sequence: TGTGCCACCAGCACCCGCGACAGGGGAAGCTCCTACGAGCAGTACTTC.

The rearrangement uses TRBV5-5 and TRBJ2-5; 7 bases align to TRBD1. Germline V gene sequence: CDR1 SGHKS, CDR2 YYEKEE (reference sequence). The CDR3 runs to 14 residues. The ends lost 3 bases at V and 5 bases at J; junction bases unmatched: 7. The CDR3 loop reads CASSSGQTTETQYF. The CDR3 coding sequence is TGTGCCAGCAGCTCGGGACAGACCACCGAGACCCAGTACTTC.

The rearrangement joins TRBV7-7 to TRBJ2-7; D might be TRBD1 (7 bases). The CDR3 consists of 14 residues. Trimming took off 1 base at V and 2 bases at J, with 9 bases between the two ends. The germline CDR1 and CDR2 sequences are SSHAT and FNYEAQ (reference sequence). CDR3 nucleotide sequence: TGTGCCAGCAGCTTAGGCGGGACAGCCTACGAGCAGTACTTC. It codes for CASSLGGTAYEQYF.

The chain has TRBV4-3 and TRBJ2-1; D perhaps matches TRBD2 (6 bases). CDR1 is LGHNA and CDR2 is YSLEER in the germline V gene. The CDR3 has 15 amino acids. With 4 bases removed from V and 8 bases from J, the gap between germline ends came to 18 bases. The CDR3 spells CASSPSLGEVDEQFF. As DNA, the CDR3 is TGCGCCAGCAGCCCCTCCCTGGGGGAGGTGGATGAGCAGTTCTTC.

As DNA, the CDR3 is TGTGCCAGCAGCGTATCGGGGTCTAAGAACACTGAAGCTTTCTTT. Its protein product is CASSVSGSKNTEAFF. The chain uses TRBV9 and TRBJ1-1; D unresolved. The germline CDR1 and CDR2 sequences are SGDLS and YYNGEE. V was clipped by 1 base and J by 1 base, with 11 bases between them. The CDR3 loop spans 15 amino acids.

This clone was counted once. The V and J genes are TRBV6-1 and TRBJ2-7; tentatively, D is TRBD1 (5 bases). The V end was cut by 2 bases, the J end by 6 bases, with 14 bases between. The CDR3 length is 14 residues. Germline V gene lookup returns CDR1 MNHNS and CDR2 SASEGT. The CDR3 nucleotides are TGTGCCAGCAGTGAACGGTGGAAGGGGCCCGAGCAGTACTTC. It is translated as CASSERWKGPEQYF.

The genes are TRBV19 and TRBJ1-3; D might be TRBD1 (5 bases). The CDR3 totals 17 residues. Trimming shortened V by 2 bases and J by 0 bases, and 14 bases separated the two germline ends. CDR1 and CDR2 from the germline V gene are LNHDA and SQIVND (reference sequence). CDR3 residues: CASSIIGTASSGNTIYF. The CDR3 DNA reads as TGTGCCAGTAGTATAATAGGGACCGCAAGCTCTGGAAACACCATATATTTT.

This clone was seen a handful of times. V is TRBV6-1 and J is TRBJ1-5; TRBD1 matches at 11 bases. V lost 2 bases, J lost 5 bases, and 2 bases stayed unmatched. CDR1 and CDR2 (germline): MNHNS, SASEGT. The CDR3 sequence is 15 residues long. The CDR3 DNA is TGTGCCAGCAGTGAATGGGGACAGGGGGATCAGCCCCAGCATTTT. Protein: CASSEWGQGDQPQHF.

This clone was found once. J is TRBJ1-3 and V is TRBV2, with no clear D. CDR1 is SNHLY, CDR2 FYNNEI, per germline. The length of the CDR3 is 16 residues. Trimming cost V 2 bases and J 0 bases, with 11 bases left between them. The CDR3 protein is CASSESRFLSGNTIYF. The DNA for the CDR3 is TGTGCCAGCAGTGAAAGCAGGTTCCTCTCTGGAAACACCATATATTTT.